Listed below are T cell receptor beta chains from one sample, sequenced in a study of T cell repertoires in cytomegalovirus infection. One entry per CDR3 protein, called by TCRdb with MiXCR from the reads. The sample has 90,000 to 120,000 distinct CDR3 sequences; roughly 41% are singletons. No antigen is known for these receptors. This material consisted of CD8+ T cells from cultured PBMCs, taken from culture after CMV antigen stimulation. These TCRs come from a human donor in good health (CMV status not recorded). Some clones in this sample may be carry-over from other donors' samples. The CDR3 runs from the conserved cysteine through the conserved F or W. Fields, in order: J gene, D gene, clone size, V gene, CDR3 DNA, CDR3 protein. D genes are given only for firm matches. Some rows mark clone size as missing; the rest say once, few, many or name a class of expanded clone.

J: TRBJ2-7
D: .
size: .
V: TRBV4-1
DNA: TGCGCCAGCAGCCAAACCTCCTCCGGGACCTACGAGCAGTACTTC
CDR3: CASSQTSSGTYEQYF

J: TRBJ2-3
D: TRBD1
size: once
V: TRBV27
DNA: TGTGCCAGCAGTTACCGGGACAGGGGCACAGATACGCAGTATTTT
CDR3: CASSYRDRGTDTQYF

J: TRBJ2-5
D: .
size: few
V: TRBV15
DNA: TGTGCCACCAGCCGGGACTGGGGGGAAGAAGAGACCCAGTACTTC
CDR3: CATSRDWGEEETQYF

J: TRBJ1-5
D: TRBD1
size: .
V: TRBV7-6
DNA: TGTGCCAGCAGCCGACAGGGGGCTAATCAGCCCCAGCATTTT
CDR3: CASSRQGANQPQHF

J: TRBJ2-1
D: TRBD2
size: .
V: TRBV7-9
DNA: TGTGCCAGCAGCTTGGCGGGGGGGCCCAAGGAGCAGTTCTTC
CDR3: CASSLAGGPKEQFF

J: TRBJ2-1
D: .
size: once
V: TRBV7-9
DNA: TGTGCCAGCAGCTTAGAGGGGGGCCGCGAGCAGTTCTTC
CDR3: CASSLEGGREQFF

J: TRBJ2-7
D: .
size: few
V: TRBV7-2
DNA: TGTGCCAGCAGCTTAGAACAGCCGTACGAGCAGTACTTC
CDR3: CASSLEQPYEQYF

J: TRBJ2-1
D: .
size: .
V: TRBV9
DNA: TGTGCCAGCAGCGTAGGGGGGGGGCCTGGGAATGAGCAGTTCTTC
CDR3: CASSVGGGPGNEQFF

J: TRBJ2-3
D: TRBD2
size: many
V: TRBV12-3/TRBV12-4
DNA: TGTGCCAGCAGTGGGCAGGGCGGGGGGGCGACAGATACGCAGTATTTT
CDR3: CASSGQGGGATDTQYF

J: TRBJ1-5
D: .
size: .
V: TRBV27
DNA: TGTGCCAGCAGTTTAGGTGGGGATAACAATCAGCCCCAGCATTTT
CDR3: CASSLGGDNNQPQHF

J: TRBJ1-2
D: TRBD1
size: .
V: TRBV4-1
DNA: TGCGCCAGCAGGCGACAGGGGGCTGATGGCTACACCTTC
CDR3: CASRRQGADGYTF

J: TRBJ1-2
D: .
size: once
V: TRBV5-6
DNA: TGTGCCAGCAGCTCTACTACAGGACGATACTATGGCTACACCTTC
CDR3: CASSSTTGRYYGYTF

J: TRBJ1-4
D: .
size: few
V: TRBV12-3/TRBV12-4
DNA: TGTGCCAGCAGCCGCGCTGAAAAACTGTTTTTT
CDR3: CASSRAEKLFF

J: TRBJ2-7
D: .
size: .
V: TRBV5-4
DNA: TGTGCCAGCAGCTTCTGGACACGCGCCTACGAGCAGTACTTC
CDR3: CASSFWTRAYEQYF

J: TRBJ1-5
D: .
size: .
V: TRBV12-3/TRBV12-4
DNA: TGTGCCAGCAGTTTAGCGCTGCCAGGGTATAGCAATCAGCCCCAGCATTTT
CDR3: CASSLALPGYSNQPQHF

J: TRBJ2-3
D: TRBD2
size: .
V: TRBV12-3/TRBV12-4
DNA: TGTGCCAGCAGTCAGGGACTAGTGGAAAACACAGATACGCAGTATTTT
CDR3: CASSQGLVENTDTQYF

J: TRBJ1-2
D: TRBD1
size: .
V: TRBV5-5
DNA: TGTGCCAGCAGCCGACAGGGGGTTGGGTATGGCTACACCTTC
CDR3: CASSRQGVGYGYTF

J: TRBJ2-2
D: .
size: .
V: TRBV4-1
DNA: TGCGCCAGCAGCCAAGCCTCTGGTTACAGTACCGGGGAGCTGTTTTTT
CDR3: CASSQASGYSTGELFF

J: TRBJ1-4
D: TRBD1
size: few
V: TRBV2
DNA: TGTGCCAGCCCCAGCAAGGGGACAGGGATTGATGAAAAACTGTTTTTT
CDR3: CASPSKGTGIDEKLFF

J: TRBJ2-5
D: TRBD2
size: .
V: TRBV28
DNA: TGTGCCAGCAGTCCCCTGTCGACTAGCGCAAAAGAGACCCAGTACTTC
CDR3: CASSPLSTSAKETQYF

J: TRBJ1-3
D: .
size: .
V: TRBV7-9
DNA: TGTGCCAGCAGCTTAATCAAGGGAGAGCCTTCAAACACCATATATTTT
CDR3: CASSLIKGEPSNTIYF

J: TRBJ1-1
D: .
size: .
V: TRBV15
DNA: TGTGCCACCAGCAGAGATTCTGACATGAACACTGAAGCTTTCTTT
CDR3: CATSRDSDMNTEAFF

J: TRBJ2-3
D: .
size: .
V: TRBV28
DNA: TGTGCCAGCAGTTGGGCAGGTACTAGCACAGATACGCAGTATTTT
CDR3: CASSWAGTSTDTQYF

J: TRBJ1-1
D: .
size: few
V: TRBV7-9
DNA: TGTGCCAGCAGCTGGAGAGGGACTGAAGCTTTCTTT
CDR3: CASSWRGTEAFF

J: TRBJ2-6
D: .
size: .
V: TRBV6-6
DNA: TGTGCCAGCAAGAGGTCTGGGGCCAACGTCCTGACTTTC
CDR3: CASKRSGANVLTF

J: TRBJ2-1
D: TRBD2
size: few
V: TRBV19
DNA: TGTGCCAGTAGCCTTCTCTCTAGCGGGGGGAACTACAATGAGCAGTTCTTC
CDR3: CASSLLSSGGNYNEQFF

J: TRBJ1-2
D: TRBD1
size: .
V: TRBV7-8
DNA: TGTGCCAGCAGCCTTCAGGGGGGCAACTATGGCTACACCTTC
CDR3: CASSLQGGNYGYTF

J: TRBJ2-1
D: TRBD2
size: .
V: TRBV4-1
DNA: TGCGCCAGCAGCCAGCCGGGGGGTGAGCAGTTCTTC
CDR3: CASSQPGGEQFF

J: TRBJ2-7
D: TRBD1
size: many
V: TRBV6-1
DNA: TGTGCCAGCAGGGGGACAGGCAGCTCCTACGAGCAGTACTTC
CDR3: CASRGTGSSYEQYF

J: TRBJ2-5
D: .
size: many
V: TRBV7-9
DNA: TGTGCCAGCAGCTTAGTTACAGAAGAGACCCAGTACTTC
CDR3: CASSLVTEETQYF

J: TRBJ1-1
D: TRBD1
size: few
V: TRBV7-9
DNA: TGTGCCATCACCGGGACAGGTGAAGCTTTCTTT
CDR3: CAITGTGEAFF

J: TRBJ2-7
D: .
size: .
V: TRBV7-4
DNA: TGTGCCAGCAGCTTAGGGCCAGGGGAACTTCTGGACTTC
CDR3: CASSLGPGELLDF

J: TRBJ2-3
D: .
size: few
V: TRBV7-8
DNA: TGTGCCAGCAGCTTAGGCCCGAGCACAGATACGCAGTATTTT
CDR3: CASSLGPSTDTQYF

J: TRBJ2-1
D: .
size: .
V: TRBV7-6
DNA: TGTGCCAGCAGTCCGAACCCGGACAACTACAATGAGCAGTTCTTC
CDR3: CASSPNPDNYNEQFF

J: TRBJ1-5
D: .
size: few
V: TRBV6-5
DNA: TGTGCCAGCAGTTACGACAGAATACAGCCCCAGCATTTT
CDR3: CASSYDRIQPQHF

J: TRBJ1-5
D: .
size: .
V: TRBV7-1
DNA: TGTGCCAGCTGCCCCGCCAGGGTTTCGGGCAATCAGCCCCAGCATTTT
CDR3: CASCPARVSGNQPQHF

J: TRBJ1-2
D: .
size: .
V: TRBV28
DNA: TGTGCCAGCAGTTCACGGGGGGGGACGAACTCTGGCTACACCTTC
CDR3: CASSSRGGTNSGYTF

J: TRBJ2-5
D: TRBD2
size: once
V: TRBV2
DNA: TGTGCCAGCAGTGGCAATCTCGGACAGGGACTAGCGGAGAAAGAGACCCAGTACTTC
CDR3: CASSGNLGQGLAEKETQYF

J: TRBJ1-1
D: .
size: few
V: TRBV27
DNA: TGTGCCAGCAGTTTAAGGGCATTCTTACCTGAAGCTTTCTTT
CDR3: CASSLRAFLPEAFF

J: TRBJ2-7
D: TRBD2
size: .
V: TRBV7-6
DNA: TGTGCCAGCAGCCGGGGGGACCCTGCGGGAGAGCAGTACTTC
CDR3: CASSRGDPAGEQYF

J: TRBJ1-4
D: .
size: .
V: TRBV14
DNA: TGTGCCAGCAGCCCCCTTGGGGCCAATAATGAAAAACTGTTTTTT
CDR3: CASSPLGANNEKLFF

J: TRBJ2-7
D: .
size: few
V: TRBV7-2
DNA: TGTGCCAGCAGCTACACGACCTACGAGCAGTACTTC
CDR3: CASSYTTYEQYF

J: TRBJ1-1
D: .
size: .
V: TRBV28
DNA: TGTGCCAGCAGCTACAGGGTGGACACTGAAGCTTTCTTT
CDR3: CASSYRVDTEAFF

J: TRBJ2-7
D: .
size: .
V: TRBV6-2/TRBV6-3
DNA: TGTGCCAGCAGACCCCTTCCGGGTGAGCAGTACTTC
CDR3: CASRPLPGEQYF

J: TRBJ1-1
D: TRBD1
size: few
V: TRBV5-6
DNA: TGTGCCAGCAGCTTTCCGGGACAGGGCACCGGGAGCACTGAAGCTTTCTTT
CDR3: CASSFPGQGTGSTEAFF

J: TRBJ2-7
D: .
size: .
V: TRBV12-3/TRBV12-4
DNA: TGTGCCAGCAGTTTCGGGACTGCTACCTACGAGCAGTACTTC
CDR3: CASSFGTATYEQYF

J: TRBJ1-5
D: .
size: .
V: TRBV19
DNA: TGTGCCAGTAGTATTCTGGACGGTGCGCCCCAGCATTTT
CDR3: CASSILDGAPQHF

J: TRBJ1-2
D: .
size: .
V: TRBV6-2/TRBV6-3
DNA: TGTGCCAGCAGTTACGCAGGGATTCTCTATGGCTACACCTTC
CDR3: CASSYAGILYGYTF

J: TRBJ2-7
D: .
size: .
V: TRBV2
DNA: TGTGCCAGCAGTCAGGAGGGAATGTACTACGAGCAGTACTTC
CDR3: CASSQEGMYYEQYF

J: TRBJ1-2
D: .
size: .
V: TRBV19
DNA: TGTGCCAGTAATACAGGGTCGGGGGGCTACACCTTC
CDR3: CASNTGSGGYTF